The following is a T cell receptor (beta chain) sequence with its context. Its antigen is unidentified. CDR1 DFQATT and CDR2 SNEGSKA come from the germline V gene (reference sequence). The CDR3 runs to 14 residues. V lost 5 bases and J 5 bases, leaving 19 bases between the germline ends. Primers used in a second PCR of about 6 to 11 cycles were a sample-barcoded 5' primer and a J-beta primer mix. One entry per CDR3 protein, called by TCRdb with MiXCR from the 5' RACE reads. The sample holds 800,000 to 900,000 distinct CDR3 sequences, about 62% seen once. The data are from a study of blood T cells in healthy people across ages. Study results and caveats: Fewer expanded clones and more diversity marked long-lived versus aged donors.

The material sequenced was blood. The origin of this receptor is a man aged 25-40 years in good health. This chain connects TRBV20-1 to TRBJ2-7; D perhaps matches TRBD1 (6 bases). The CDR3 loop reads CSASWTASTDEQYF. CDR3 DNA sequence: TGCAGTGCTTCCTGGACAGCAAGCACCGACGAGCAGTACTTC.